This T cell receptor beta chain is from a study of blood T cell repertoires in COVID-19. Study background: Sites in the United States, Italy and Spain provided acute and convalescent COVID-19 samples. Sample material is recorded as cDNA or gDNA derived from T cells, B-cell-depleted T cells, or PBMCs.

With 8 bases clipped from V and 2 bases from J, the junction kept 4 bases outside the gene matches. The CDR3 is 14 amino acids. Germline V gene sequence: CDR1 SNHLY, CDR2 FYNNEI. TCRdb's copy holds only in-frame clones and misses some; the assay was immunoSEQ multiplex PCR. The sample records 250,000 to 350,000 clones, about nine tenths being singletons. The receptor was isolated from a woman aged 55-69 years with acute or convalescent COVID-19. Sequencing was carried out using peripheral blood. This rearrangement joins TRBV2 to TRBJ2-2; 8 bases agree with TRBD1. Here the CDR3 DNA reads TGTGCCAGCGTAGGACAGGGAAACACCGGGGAGCTGTTTTTT. It specifies CASVGQGNTGELFF. The whole variable domain, filled in from reference TRBV2 and TRBJ2-2, reads EPEVTQTPSHQVTQMGQEVILRCVPISNHLYFYWYRQILGQKVEFLVSFYNNEISEKSEIFDDQFSVERPDGSNFTLKIRSTKLEDSAMYFCASVGQGNTGELFFGEGSRLTVL.